This T cell receptor (beta chain) was recorded in a study of T cells after posttransplantation cyclophosphamide (dated by TCRdb to 2015 to 2016). For context, the study as a whole: T cell repertoire reconstitution was tracked by TRB sequencing after myeloablative bone marrow transplantation in which posttransplantation cyclophosphamide was used as GVHD prophylaxis. Samples from 35 PTCy-treated patients and roughly 17 related bone marrow donors of those patients were subjected to antigen receptor sequencing. Blood from all 30 or so PTCy patients who had 1-year posttransplant specimens underwent TRB sequencing. In 3 patients, TRB sequencing was also performed on up to 3 more blood samples taken 2 to 5.2 years after transplant, and in several patients, pretransplant blood was also TRB-sequenced. TRA and TRB clonality were tightly correlated in several samples, so subsequent TCR analyses focused on TRB only. Public TRB sequences were queried against a database of over 3,000 sequences associated with responses to pathogens, tumor antigens, self-antigens and alloantigens. The paper as a whole reports these results and caveats: The TRB repertoires of T cells infiltrating skin or GI tract showed only limited overlap with the TRB repertoires of T cells in blood. Across 40 to 55 patients, TRB clonality was highly associated with recipient CMV seropositivity and CMV reactivation, and diversity in PTCy patients was similar to diversity in CNI/methotrexate controls. Donor-recipient similarity was low at 1-2 months but rose over the first year, and later blood repertoires were often dominated by donor CD8+ memory clones.

This clone was seen at least ten times. Its antigen remains undetermined. Base quality data are lacking; no much larger clone is found one base away. Genomic DNA was used for TRB sequencing, which was performed with the immunoSEQ assay at survey resolution or with the hsTCRB kit. Per the source publication's procedure: The immunoSEQ software handled the initial read processing, while the LymphoSeq R package was used for the repertoire analyses. Clonality was calculated as 1 minus normalized Shannon entropy, and the Gini coefficient was also calculated for each TRB dataset. To infer phenotypes in unsorted samples, TRB sequences from sorted subsets of the recipient or donor were mapped onto the unsorted samples of the same recipient. TCRdb limited this immuneACCESS table to in-frame rearrangements with V and J called. A share of clones is missing; checked studies link under half to unresolved V genes, and the rest is unexplained. The DNA gave D and trimming, while V, J and clone size come from that table. For this sample the table reports about 5,400 clones, with no clone seen just once. Together, the top ten hold roughly 25% of the sample.

The CDR3 measures 14 amino acids from cysteine to phenylalanine. Only CDR3 DNA is held: 42 bases, read in frame from base 1. The germline V gene (reference sequence) yields LNHDA for CDR1 and SQIVND for CDR2. V has 5 bases trimmed and J has 4 bases trimmed; junction bases matching no gene number 4. Reading the label with the study, this specimen's treatment or condition is: high-dose cyclophosphamide on days +3 and +4 as single-agent GVHD prophylaxis. PTCy patients received busulfan and fludarabine conditioning, a related or unrelated marrow graft, and cyclophosphamide on days +3 and +4. The PTCy-treated patients were enrolled in a prospective multi-institutional clinical trial. Peripheral blood and bone marrow mononuclear cells were isolated by Ficoll-Hypaque density centrifugation and were cryopreserved.

Sequencing used PBMCs, obtained around 50 weeks after allogeneic stem cell transplant with posttransplant cyclophosphamide. The source is a male patient aged 55 to 70 who received an allogeneic stem cell transplant from a related donor, was CMV-positive, and had acute GVHD only. Some T cells present after a transplant may be cells of the graft donor. This sequence uses TRBV19 and TRBJ2-7; TRBD1 agrees with 11 junctional bases. The DNA reads as follows: TGTGCCAGTAGTTTCGGGACAGGGGGTTACGAGCAGTACTTC. Its translation is CASSFGTGGYEQYF.